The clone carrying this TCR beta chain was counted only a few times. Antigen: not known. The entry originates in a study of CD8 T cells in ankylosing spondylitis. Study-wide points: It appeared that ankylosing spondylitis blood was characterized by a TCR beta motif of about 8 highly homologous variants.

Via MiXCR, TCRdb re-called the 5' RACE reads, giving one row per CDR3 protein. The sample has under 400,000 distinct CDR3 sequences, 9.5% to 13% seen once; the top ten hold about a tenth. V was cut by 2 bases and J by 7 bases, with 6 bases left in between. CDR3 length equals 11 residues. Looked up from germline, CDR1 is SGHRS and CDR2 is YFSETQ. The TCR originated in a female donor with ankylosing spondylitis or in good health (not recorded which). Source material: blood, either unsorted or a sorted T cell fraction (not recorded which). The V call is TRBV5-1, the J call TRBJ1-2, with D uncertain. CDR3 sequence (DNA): TGCGCCAGCAGCTTTAACGGTGGCTACACCTTC. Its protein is CASSFNGGYTF.